These 22 T cell receptor beta chains share one sample of origin, sequenced in a study of blood T cells in healthy people across ages. Primed by a sample-barcoded 5' primer and a J-beta primer mix, a second PCR proceeded for about 6 to 11 cycles. TCRdb ran MiXCR on the 5' RACE reads and lists one entry per CDR3 protein. The data hold hundreds of thousands of distinct CDR3 sequences, with approximately 49% observed a single time. Sequencing was done on a sample of blood. These receptors were collected from a woman aged 55-70 years in good health.

This clonotype was observed a handful of times. The chain links TRBV2 to TRBJ2-5; maybe TRBD1 (5 bases). V lost 10 bases and J 5 bases, leaving 14 bases between the germline ends. The CDR3 runs to 12 residues. Germline assignment: CDR1 SNHLY and CDR2 FYNNEI. The CDR3 sequence: CATQGNPETQYF. The CDR3 nucleotides read TGTGCCACCCAGGGAAATCCGGAGACCCAGTACTTC.

This clonotype was detected ten times or more. The chain combines TRBV27 with TRBJ2-7; D may be TRBD1 or TRBD2 (5 bases each). Germline V gives CDR1 MNHEY, CDR2 SMNVEV (reference sequence). The CDR3 is 13 amino acids. Trimming shortened V by 1 base and J by 6 bases, and 10 bases separated the two germline ends. The chain's CDR3 is CASSLFGTSEQYF. Written as DNA, the CDR3 is TGTGCCAGCAGTTTATTCGGGACGAGCGAGCAGTACTTC.

Note on this clonotype: Germline is not matched at one junction end, which may reflect a read error. The chain carries TRBV7-9 and TRBJ2-1; 7 nucleotides line up with TRBD2. The better agreement between TRBJ2-7 and the DNA end casts doubt on the J call. Germline V gene sequence: CDR1 SEHNR, CDR2 FQNEAQ (reference sequence). The CDR3 totals 15 residues. The DNA of the CDR3 is TGTGCCAGCGGCTTAGTAAGCGGGATGATCAATGAGCAGTACTTC. It codes for CASGLVSGMINEQYF.

The V gene is TRBV7-9, the J gene TRBJ2-3; 10 nucleotides align to TRBD2. V was pared by 5 bases and J by 0 bases, with 8 bases of the junction left unmatched. Germline values: CDR1 SEHNR, CDR2 FQNEAQ (reference sequence). The CDR3 is made up of 17 amino acids. CDR3: CASSPRTSGSSTDTQYF. As DNA, the CDR3 is TGTGCCAGCAGCCCCAGGACTAGCGGATCTAGCACAGATACGCAGTATTTT. Combining the CDR3 with reference TRBV7-9 and TRBJ2-3 gives the whole variable domain DTGVSQNPRHKITKRGQNVTFRCDPISEHNRLYWYRQTLGQGPEFLTYFQNEAQLEKSRLLSDRFSAERPKGSFSTLEIQRTEQGDSAMYLCASSPRTSGSSTDTQYFGPGTRLTVL.

This chain uses TRBV7-2 with TRBJ2-7; 10 bases are shared with TRBD1. V lost 5 bases, J lost 0 bases, and 4 bases stayed unmatched. Germline lookup yields CDR1 SGHTA and CDR2 FQGNSA. The CDR3 loop spans 15 amino acids. This CDR3 is CASSPDRGLSYEQYF. The CDR3, as DNA: TGTGCCAGCAGCCCCGACAGGGGGCTCTCCTACGAGCAGTACTTC.

The chain has TRBV12-3 or TRBV12-4 and TRBJ2-3, with D possibly TRBD2 on 6 matching bases. The ends were cut back, 6 bases at V and 5 bases at J, with 24 bases in the middle. The CDR3 consists of 17 residues. The CDR3 DNA sequence: TGTGCCAGCAGGGGAATTAGGGGCCGAGGAGCGGGAGATACGCAGTATTTT. It encodes CASRGIRGRGAGDTQYF.

This clonotype was detected only a few times. The chain recombines TRBV27 with TRBJ2-4; 10 nucleotides agree with TRBD2. CDR1 is MNHEY and CDR2 is SMNVEV in the germline V gene (reference sequence). The trim removed 5 bases at V and 1 base at J, leaving 5 bases unmatched. This CDR3 has 16 amino acids. The chain's CDR3 is CASSPLAGVAKNIQYF. In DNA form, the CDR3 reads TGTGCCAGCAGTCCGCTAGCGGGAGTGGCCAAAAACATTCAGTACTTC.

In its sample, this clonotype was seen a few times. This chain uses TRBV27 with TRBJ1-1, with a possible D match to TRBD1 (5 bases). Looked up from germline, CDR1 is MNHEY and CDR2 is SMNVEV (reference sequence). This CDR3 has 14 amino acids. V lost 8 bases and J 1 base, leaving 14 bases between the germline ends. CDR3 sequence reads: CASSGRGSNTEAFF. CDR3 in DNA: TGTGCCAGCTCTGGGCGGGGGTCGAACACTGAAGCTTTCTTT.

The chain couples TRBV18 to TRBJ2-3, with 11 positions matching TRBD1. Germline V gene sequence: CDR1 KGHSH, CDR2 LQKENI. The CDR3 sequence is 17 residues long. V shed 1 base and J 4 bases; nucleotides not matched to a gene: 7. CDR3 amino acids: CASSPLRTGGAADTQYF. The CDR3 DNA sequence: TGTGCCAGCTCACCACTCAGGACAGGGGGCGCAGCAGATACGCAGTATTTT.

This sequence joins TRBV20-1 and TRBJ2-1; D not resolved. V was trimmed by 2 bases and J by 0 bases, leaving 8 bases between them. This CDR3 region has 14 residues. Germline loops: CDR1 DFQATT, CDR2 SNEGSKA (reference sequence). CDR3 in DNA: TGCAGTGCTAGATGGCTTAACTCCTACAATGAGCAGTTCTTC. This sequence encodes CSARWLNSYNEQFF.

A note on this clonotype: A read error may explain this, as a much larger clone is one base away. The rearrangement joins TRBV29-1 to TRBJ2-1, with 12 positions matching TRBD2. Per germline, CDR1 SQVTM and CDR2 ANQGSEA. V lost 4 bases to trimming and J lost 5 bases; unmatched junction nucleotides: 9. This CDR3 is 16 amino acids long. The CDR3 reads CSVVGGTSGCHNEQFF. The CDR3 DNA reads TGCAGCGTTGTTGGGGGGACTAGCGGGTGCCACAATGAGCAGTTCTTC.

The gene calls are TRBV4-3 and TRBJ2-1; 8 bases fit TRBD1. CDR1 is LGHNA and CDR2 is YSLEER in the germline V gene. This CDR3 has 15 amino acids. V lost 3 bases and J lost 8; bases outside the gene matches: 9. The CDR3 protein is CASSHDFDRGDEQFF. The CDR3 coding sequence is TGCGCCAGCAGCCACGACTTCGACAGGGGCGATGAGCAGTTCTTC.

The V call is TRBV7-8, the J call TRBJ2-7; weak D call: TRBD1 (6 bases). This CDR3 spans 15 amino acids. V lost 5 bases and J 5 bases, leaving 19 bases between the germline ends. Germline CDR1 and CDR2: SGHVS and FQNEAQ. The CDR3 DNA reads TGTGCCAGCAGCCTATTCAGGGGTTCTGGCGACGAGCAGTACTTC. Its translation is CASSLFRGSGDEQYF.

The rearrangement links TRBV28 to TRBJ1-6, with 7 bases matching TRBD1. In germline, CDR1 is MDHEN, CDR2 SYDVKM. J gave up 7 bases and V 5 bases, and 8 bases lay outside the gene matches. The length of the CDR3 is 15 residues. The CDR3 is CASSIQGRGNSPLHF. As DNA, the CDR3 is TGTGCCAGCAGTATACAGGGGAGGGGGAATTCACCCCTCCACTTT. The variable domain in full, completed from reference TRBV28 and TRBJ1-6, reads DVKVTQSSRYLVKRTGEKVFLECVQDMDHENMFWYRQDPGLGLRLIYFSYDVKMKEKGDIPEGYSVSREKKERFSLILESASTNQTSMYLCASSIQGRGNSPLHFGNGTRLTVT.

Many counts were recorded for this clonotype. The gene calls are TRBV29-1 and TRBJ2-5; 9 bases map to TRBD1. Germline assignment: CDR1 SQVTM and CDR2 ANQGSEA. V shed 6 bases and J 1 base; nucleotides not matched to a gene: 6. CDR3 length: 14 amino acids. CDR3 loop: CSVPGQGTQETQYF. CDR3 bases: TGCAGCGTCCCCGGACAGGGGACCCAAGAGACCCAGTACTTC.

This clonotype showed up just a few times. The chain links TRBV25-1 to TRBJ2-5; 8 nucleotides match TRBD1. The trim removed 8 bases at V and 5 bases at J, leaving 7 bases unmatched. Germline V gives CDR1 MGHDK, CDR2 SYGVNS. The CDR3 has 13 amino acids. As DNA, the CDR3 is TGTGCCAGCGGGCGACAGGGGAGGGAGACCCAGTACTTC. Translation gives CASGRQGRETQYF.

This chain joins TRBV5-1 and TRBJ2-3; D uncertain. Trimming left V 3 bases short and J 5 bases short, with 4 bases between. Germline CDR1 and CDR2: SGHRS and YFSETQ. The CDR3 is 11 residues long. CDR3 sequence: CASSSEDTQYF. In DNA form, the CDR3 reads TGCGCCAGCAGCTCCGAAGATACGCAGTATTTT.

The V call is TRBV10-3, the J call TRBJ2-1; D could derive from TRBD1 or TRBD2 (5 bases each). Between the trimmed V and J ends, which lost 2 bases and 2 bases, there was a span of 7 bases. The CDR3 spans 14 residues. Germline values: CDR1 ENHRY, CDR2 SYGVKD. As DNA, the CDR3 is TGTGCCATCAGTGAGGGGGGAACCTACAATGAGCAGTTCTTC. It translates to CAISEGGTYNEQFF.

This chain links TRBV20-1 with TRBJ2-5; D gene unclear. This CDR3 contains 14 residues. CDR1 and CDR2 (germline): DFQATT, SNEGSKA (reference sequence). Trimming took off 3 bases at V and 11 bases at J, with 22 bases between the two ends. CDR3: CSARLGNSYNEQYF. The CDR3 region has the DNA TGCAGTGCTAGGTTGGGGAACTCCTACAATGAACAGTACTTC.

This clonotype has more than one count but fewer than ten. This rearrangement joins TRBV6-2 or TRBV6-3 to TRBJ2-3; no definite D call. The CDR3 runs to 14 residues. V dropped 2 bases and J dropped 2 bases, with 8 bases sitting between them. Germline lookup yields CDR1 MNHEY and CDR2 SVGEGT. CDR3 nucleotides: TGTGCCAGCAGTTACAGGGTGTCCACAGATACGCAGTATTTT. Translated, it gives CASSYRVSTDTQYF.

This clonotype was picked up many times. J is TRBJ2-7 and V is TRBV20-1, with TRBD2 matching 13 bases. The CDR3 length is 15 residues. The V and J ends lost 6 bases and 0 bases, in that order; junction bases with no gene match: 5. Germline V gene data show CDR1 as DFQATT and CDR2 as SNEGSKA (reference sequence). CDR3: CSAYGTSGDSYEQYF. The CDR3 nucleotides read TGCAGTGCGTACGGGACTAGCGGGGACTCCTACGAGCAGTACTTC.

V gene TRBV29-1 combines with J gene TRBJ2-7, with 9 bases that match TRBD2. J gave up 2 bases and V 7 bases, and 9 bases lay outside the gene matches. Per the germline V gene, CDR1 is SQVTM and CDR2 is ANQGSEA. This CDR3 spans 14 amino acids. The CDR3 region has the DNA TGCAGCGCCGGACCGACTAGCGGAACCTACGAGCAGTACTTC. It yields the protein CSAGPTSGTYEQYF.